The 30 T cell receptor beta chains given below trace back to one sample, sequenced in a study of T cells in localized non-small cell lung cancer. Data came from immunoSEQ multiplex PCR; TCRdb stores just in-frame clones and leaves some out. Of 31,000 or so clones detected, roughly nine tenths appear once; the ten largest clones hold 2.5% to 3%. This specimen consisted of peripheral blood, obtained before any cancer treatment. Source of these receptors: a female donor of 60 years or more with stage I lung adenocarcinoma.

The V and J genes are TRBV30 and TRBJ2-1; 8 positions match TRBD2. The ends lost 3 bases at V and 9 bases at J; junction bases unmatched: 1. There are 11 residues in the CDR3. Germline CDR1 GTSNPN, CDR2 SVGIG (reference sequence). Here the CDR3 DNA reads TGTGCCTGGAGGACTAGCGTTGAGCAGTTCTTC. This sequence encodes CAWRTSVEQFF.

This chain links TRBV4-2 with TRBJ1-2; TRBD1 might be the D (5 bases). Trimming shortened V by 0 bases and J by 4 bases, and 12 bases separated the two germline ends. CDR3 length equals 15 residues. Looked up from germline, CDR1 is LGHNA and CDR2 is YNFKEQ. CDR3 DNA: TGTGCCAGCAGCCAAGAGGGGCAGGGAACCTATGGCTACACCTTC. Its translation: CASSQEGQGTYGYTF.

The chain uses TRBV7-6 and TRBJ2-5; D might be TRBD2 (6 bases). V lost 0 bases and J lost 5, with 13 bases in between. This CDR3 has 15 amino acids. Germline lookup yields CDR1 SGHVS and CDR2 FNYEAQ. DNA for the CDR3: TGTGCCAGCAGCTTAGCCCACACCGGAGGGGAGACCCAGTACTTC. Translated, it gives CASSLAHTGGETQYF.

This clone has a single count. V usage is TRBV25-1 and J usage is TRBJ2-1; 12 bases agree with TRBD2. Looked up from germline, CDR1 is MGHDK and CDR2 is SYGVNS. This CDR3 is 15 amino acids long. V shed 6 bases and J 6 bases; nucleotides not matched to a gene: 6. The CDR3 nucleotides are TGTGCCAGCAGCGGAGGACTAGCGGGAAGCAATGAGCAGTTCTTC. Its protein product is CASSGGLAGSNEQFF.

The chain joins TRBV27 to TRBJ2-1; TRBD2 agrees at 7 bases. Per the germline V gene, CDR1 is MNHEY and CDR2 is SMNVEV (reference sequence). CDR3 length: 13 residues. V trimming: 6 bases; J trimming: 4 bases; junction bases outside the gene matches: 3. CDR3 DNA: TGTGCCAGCAGCACCGGGGGGTACAATGAGCAGTTCTTC. Its protein product is CASSTGGYNEQFF.

This chain uses TRBV29-1 with TRBJ2-2, with D hard to call. Trimming took 7 bases from V and 1 from J, leaving 13 bases between them. This CDR3 comprises 14 residues. Germline CDR1 is SQVTM and CDR2 is ANQGSEA. CDR3 amino acids: CSALARVNTGELFF. In DNA, the CDR3 is TGCAGCGCCCTGGCAAGGGTGAACACCGGGGAGCTGTTTTTT.

The genes are TRBV28 and TRBJ2-5; no firm D call. The germline V gene encodes CDR1 MDHEN and CDR2 SYDVKM. The CDR3 extends over 15 amino acids. Trimming took 5 bases from V and 3 from J, leaving 16 bases between them. DNA of the CDR3: TGTGCCAGCAGTGGCCGCGGAGCTAGTGAAGAGACCCAGTACTTC. Protein product: CASSGRGASEETQYF. Looking up the rest from reference TRBV28 and TRBJ2-5 gives the full variable domain: DVKVTQSSRYLVKRTGEKVFLECVQDMDHENMFWYRQDPGLGLRLIYFSYDVKMKEKGDIPEGYSVSREKKERFSLILESASTNQTSMYLCASSGRGASEETQYFGPGTRLLVL.

The chain combines TRBV7-8 with TRBJ2-7; tentative D call: TRBD1 (7 bases). V gave up 5 bases and J gave up 4 bases, with 12 bases separating them. Germline CDR1 is SGHVS and CDR2 is FQNEAQ. This CDR3 is built from 13 residues. CDR3 DNA sequence: TGTGCCAGCAGCCGACAGGGAGGTTACGAGCAGTACTTC. This encodes CASSRQGGYEQYF.

This sequence joins TRBV9 and TRBJ2-5, with D perhaps being TRBD1 or TRBD2 (5 bases each). Trimming shortened V by 0 bases and J by 5 bases, and 8 bases separated the two germline ends. The germline CDR1 and CDR2 sequences are SGDLS and YYNGEE. The CDR3 runs to 13 residues. The CDR3 protein is CASSVGWGETQYF. CDR3 nucleotides: TGTGCCAGCAGCGTAGGCTGGGGGGAGACCCAGTACTTC.

The chain carries TRBV6-1 and TRBJ1-2; no reliable D call. Germline lookup yields CDR1 MNHNS and CDR2 SASEGT. This CDR3 has 11 amino acids. V was shortened by 4 bases and J by 8 bases, with 8 bases between the two germline ends. The DNA for the CDR3 is TGTGCCAGCAGTGGGGATAGAGGCTACACCTTC. Protein sequence: CASSGDRGYTF.

This sequence joins TRBV1 and TRBJ2-6. TRBV1 is designated a pseudogene. The CDR3 length is 17 residues. As DNA, the CDR3 is TGCACCAGCAGATATATACGTTTGCAAAGTCGGGCCAACGTCCTGACTTTC. Its translation is CTSRYIRLQSRANVLTF.

The chain is built from TRBV4-3 and TRBJ2-2, with TRBD1 as a possible D gene (6 bases). CDR1 is LGHNA and CDR2 is YSLEER in the germline V gene. Trimming took off 2 bases at V and 7 bases at J, with 11 bases between the two ends. This CDR3 region has 14 residues. The CDR3 sequence: CASSQNRESGELFF. The CDR3 DNA sequence: TGCGCCAGCAGCCAAAACAGGGAAAGCGGGGAGCTGTTTTTT.

This chain connects TRBV9 to TRBJ2-7; 8 bases are a match to TRBD2. Germline V gene lookup returns CDR1 SGDLS and CDR2 YYNGEE. The CDR3 totals 14 residues. V was pared by 2 bases and J by 3 bases, with 4 bases of the junction left unmatched. DNA of the CDR3: TGTGCCAGCAGCGTCCAAAGCGGGAGCTACGAGCAGTACTTC. Translation gives CASSVQSGSYEQYF.

This chain uses TRBV7-2 with TRBJ2-1; D ambiguous. V gave up 1 base and J gave up 7 bases, with 8 bases separating them. The CDR3 consists of 13 residues. From germline, CDR1 is SGHTA and CDR2 FQGNSA. The CDR3 nucleotides are TGTGCCAGCAGCTTAGTCCGCCTGAATGAGCAGTTCTTC. It specifies CASSLVRLNEQFF.

The chain uses TRBV7-8 and TRBJ1-1; D is uncertain. From germline, CDR1 is SGHVS and CDR2 FQNEAQ. This CDR3 comprises 18 residues. Trimming removed 4 bases from V and 0 bases from J, with 21 bases in between. CDR3 amino acids: CASSSLAGGWGLNTEAFF. DNA for the CDR3: TGTGCCAGCAGCTCTCTCGCTGGTGGGTGGGGTTTGAACACTGAAGCTTTCTTT.

The chain carries TRBV7-9 and TRBJ2-5; D remains unclear. The CDR3 sequence is 15 residues long. The V end lost 4 bases, the J end lost 1 base, and 13 bases lay between the germline ends. Germline V CDR1 and CDR2: SEHNR, FQNEAQ (reference sequence). This CDR3 reads CASSYWSTPQETQYF. In DNA form, the CDR3 reads TGTGCCAGCAGCTATTGGTCAACCCCCCAAGAGACCCAGTACTTC.

The chain uses TRBV27 and TRBJ2-7; unclear D gene. Looked up from germline, CDR1 is MNHEY and CDR2 is SMNVEV (reference sequence). The V gene lost 8 bases and the J gene lost 0 bases, with 8 bases spanning the gap. This CDR3 is built from 12 residues. CDR3 DNA sequence: TGTGCCAGCTATTCAAGCTCCTACGAGCAGTACTTC. This translates into CASYSSSYEQYF.

The CDR3 here is CASSLFYSGLNTEAFF. CDR3 DNA sequence: TGTGCCAGCAGCTTGTTTTACTCAGGGCTGAACACTGAAGCTTTCTTT. The chain recombines TRBV5-6 with TRBJ1-1, with D perhaps matching TRBD1 (5 bases). Germline values: CDR1 SGHDT, CDR2 YYEEEE. V shed 1 base and J shed 0 bases, with 13 bases lying between them. The CDR3 runs 16 residues. The variable domain in full, completed from reference TRBV5-6 and TRBJ1-1, reads DAGVTQSPTHLIKTRGQQVTLRCSPKSGHDTVSWYQQALGQGPQFIFQYYEEEERQRGNFPDRFSGHQFPNYSSELNVNALLLGDSALYLCASSLFYSGLNTEAFFGQGTRLTVV.

The chain couples TRBV30 to TRBJ1-1; unclear D gene. The CDR3 is 12 amino acids. With 3 bases removed from V and 1 base from J, the gap between germline ends came to 6 bases. Germline-derived CDR1 and CDR2 are GTSNPN and SVGIG (reference sequence). In DNA form, the CDR3 reads TGTGCCTGGAGCCTCACGAACACTGAAGCTTTCTTT. It specifies CAWSLTNTEAFF.

The genes are TRBV5-6 and TRBJ2-7; D is possibly TRBD2 (5 bases). The CDR3 spans 14 residues. The germline CDR1 and CDR2 sequences are SGHDT and YYEEEE. V lost 0 bases, J lost 5 bases, and 12 bases lay in between. As DNA, the CDR3 is TGTGCCAGCAGCTTGGACTACCCGGGGAACGAGCAGTACTTC. It translates to CASSLDYPGNEQYF.

This clone showed up just once. The chain uses TRBV4-1 and TRBJ2-5; D gene unclear. CDR3 length equals 13 residues. Trimming took off 1 base at V and 1 base at J, with 4 bases between the two ends. Germline CDR1 and CDR2: MGHRA and YSYEKL. The CDR3 DNA reads as TGCGCCAGCAGCCAAGCGATCCAAGAGACCCAGTACTTC. It yields the protein CASSQAIQETQYF.

The rearrangement uses TRBV25-1 and TRBJ2-7, with 9 bases aligning to TRBD1. CDR1 and CDR2 from the germline V gene are MGHDK and SYGVNS. V gave up 2 bases and J gave up 7 bases; unmatched junction bases: 6. The CDR3 length is 14 residues. CDR3 in DNA: TGTGCCAGCAGTGAAGGGGGACAGGGCGAAGAGCAGTACTTC. Its translation is CASSEGGQGEEQYF.

This clone was seen once. The J gene is TRBJ2-1, the V gene TRBV28; D could derive from TRBD1 or TRBD2 (5 bases each). Germline assignment: CDR1 MDHEN and CDR2 SYDVKM. V gave up 6 bases and J gave up 4 bases, with 16 bases separating them. The CDR3 consists of 15 residues. The CDR3 spells CASSVRDGGYNEQFF. CDR3 nucleotides: TGTGCCAGCAGCGTTCGGGACGGAGGATACAATGAGCAGTTCTTC.

This chain joins TRBV5-1 and TRBJ2-7; the D is unclear. The V gene's germline CDR1 is SGHRS and CDR2 YFSETQ. The CDR3 loop spans 14 amino acids. Trimming removed 2 bases from V and 3 bases from J, with 12 bases in between. CDR3 coding DNA: TGCGCCAGCAGCTTTGGCAGATCAAGCTACGAGCAGTACTTC. As protein: CASSFGRSSYEQYF.

J is TRBJ2-7 and V is TRBV7-8; 9 bases are a match to TRBD2. Germline V CDR1 and CDR2: SGHVS, FQNEAQ. The V segment lost 1 base and the J segment 6 bases; nucleotides outside the gene matches: 7. The CDR3 sequence is 15 residues long. The CDR3 sequence: CASSLGGRASGEQYF. The CDR3 DNA is TGTGCCAGCAGCTTAGGCGGGAGGGCCTCCGGCGAGCAGTACTTC.

The V call is TRBV2, the J call TRBJ1-3, with 9 bases identical to TRBD1. Germline CDR1 reads SNHLY; CDR2 reads FYNNEI. Trimming at V came to 9 bases and at J to 3 bases, leaving 6 bases not matched to a gene. The CDR3 is 14 residues long. CDR3 nucleotide sequence: TGTGCCAGGGGGACAGGGTCGGATGGAAACACCATATATTTT. Translated, it gives CARGTGSDGNTIYF.

The V and J genes are TRBV2 and TRBJ2-3, with 9 bases fitting TRBD1. CDR3 length: 20 amino acids. After removal of 6 bases from V and 2 bases from J, the junction contained 21 bases not matched to a gene. Germline V lookup: CDR1 SNHLY, CDR2 FYNNEI. CDR3 sequence (DNA): TGTGCCAGCAGCGCGCTCCGGGACAGGGTCCACCGGGACTACACAGATACGCAGTATTTT. Protein: CASSALRDRVHRDYTDTQYF.

The chain combines TRBV28 with TRBJ2-3; unclear D gene. Trimming shortened V by 1 base and J by 8 bases, and 10 bases separated the two germline ends. The length of the CDR3 is 13 residues. Germline CDR1 reads MDHEN; CDR2 reads SYDVKM. This CDR3 is CASSLSFGFTQYF. CDR3 nucleotide sequence: TGTGCCAGCAGTTTATCTTTTGGGTTTACGCAGTATTTT.

V and J are TRBV28 and TRBJ2-7; possibly TRBD1 or TRBD2 for D (5 bases each). CDR1 is MDHEN, CDR2 SYDVKM, per germline. This CDR3 region has 16 residues. V lost 2 bases to trimming and J lost 1 base, with 15 bases between them. The CDR3 bases are TGTGCCAGCAGTTTAGGGTTGGGGACGGAGTCCTACGAGCAGTACTTC. Translation: CASSLGLGTESYEQYF.

The rearrangement uses TRBV7-6 and TRBJ2-7; TRBD2 matches at 12 bases. V was pared by 6 bases and J by 6 bases, with 9 bases of the junction left unmatched. The CDR3 has 15 residues. Germline V lookup: CDR1 SGHVS, CDR2 FNYEAQ. The CDR3 loop reads CASSDRTSGNGEQYF. Written as DNA, the CDR3 is TGTGCCAGCAGTGACAGGACTAGCGGGAACGGCGAGCAGTACTTC.